A selection of T cell receptor beta chains follows, all from one sample in a study of blood T cells in healthy people across ages. TCRdb re-called the 5' RACE reads through MiXCR, storing one row per CDR3 protein. The table records around 900,000 distinct CDR3 sequences, around 54% of them present only once. The source material was blood. These TCRs come from a woman aged 60-70 years in good health. Each CDR3 is given with its conserved first and last residue. The order of the fields is CDR3 length, clone size, D gene, V gene, J gene, CDR3 DNA, CDR3 protein. The D gene is left open where the match is weak. Where a row states a size, it is once, few, many or the class of an expanded clone; other rows omit it.

CDR3 length: 14; clone size: NA; D gene: TRBD1; V gene: TRBV3-1; J gene: TRBJ2-1; CDR3 DNA: TGTGCCAGCAGCCAAGATCCCGGGACAGGCAAGCAGTTCTTC; CDR3 protein: CASSQDPGTGKQFF
CDR3 length: 14; clone size: NA; D gene: TRBD1; V gene: TRBV20-1; J gene: TRBJ2-5; CDR3 DNA: TGCAGTGTGAGAGGACAGGCAAACCAAGGGACCCAGTACTTC; CDR3 protein: CSVRGQANQGTQYF
CDR3 length: 18; clone size: NA; D gene: NA; V gene: TRBV3-1; J gene: TRBJ2-4; CDR3 DNA: TGTGCCAGCAGCCAAGAAGGTAGCACTCGTATAGCCAAAAACATTCAGTACTTC; CDR3 protein: CASSQEGSTRIAKNIQYF
CDR3 length: 16; clone size: NA; D gene: NA; V gene: TRBV10-3; J gene: TRBJ2-4; CDR3 DNA: TGTGCCATCAGCAGCCGAGGAACAGGGGCCAAAAACATTCAGTACTTC; CDR3 protein: CAISSRGTGAKNIQYF
CDR3 length: 17; clone size: NA; D gene: TRBD2; V gene: TRBV6-1; J gene: TRBJ2-3; CDR3 DNA: TGTGCCAGCACGGGACTAGCGGGAGGTTGGAGCACAGATACGCAGTATTTT; CDR3 protein: CASTGLAGGWSTDTQYF
CDR3 length: 16; clone size: NA; D gene: NA; V gene: TRBV4-1; J gene: TRBJ2-1; CDR3 DNA: TGCGCCAGCAGCCACCCGTATGGGTCCCCGGGAGATGAGCAGTTCTTC; CDR3 protein: CASSHPYGSPGDEQFF
CDR3 length: 12; clone size: many; D gene: NA; V gene: TRBV16; J gene: TRBJ2-3; CDR3 DNA: TGTGCCAGCAGCCAAGACCGTAATACGCAGTATTTT; CDR3 protein: CASSQDRNTQYF
CDR3 length: 14; clone size: NA; D gene: NA; V gene: TRBV18; J gene: TRBJ1-1; CDR3 DNA: TGTGCCAGCTCACGAGGGGAAAGGAACACTGAAGCTTTCTTT; CDR3 protein: CASSRGERNTEAFF
CDR3 length: 13; clone size: few; D gene: NA; V gene: TRBV29-1; J gene: TRBJ2-4; CDR3 DNA: TGCAGCGTTGTCGACAGGTCCCCCGGTGAGCAGTACTTC; CDR3 protein: CSVVDRSPGEQYF
CDR3 length: 17; clone size: NA; D gene: TRBD2; V gene: TRBV20-1; J gene: TRBJ2-5; CDR3 DNA: TGCAGTGCTAGTAAGCGGGAGGGCCAGTATAGTCAAGAGACCCAGTACTTC; CDR3 protein: CSASKREGQYSQETQYF
CDR3 length: 16; clone size: NA; D gene: TRBD1; V gene: TRBV5-1; J gene: TRBJ1-4; CDR3 DNA: TGCGCCAGCAGCTTGGGAGTCCAGGGGGCCTATGAAAAACTGTTTTTT; CDR3 protein: CASSLGVQGAYEKLFF
CDR3 length: 13; clone size: NA; D gene: NA; V gene: TRBV6-5; J gene: TRBJ2-1; CDR3 DNA: TGTGCCAGCAGTCCGACAAATTACAATGAGCAGTTCTTC; CDR3 protein: CASSPTNYNEQFF
CDR3 length: 14; clone size: NA; D gene: NA; V gene: TRBV3-1; J gene: TRBJ1-2; CDR3 DNA: TGTGCCAGCAGCCAAGGTCCAGGGGTCTATGGCTACACCTTC; CDR3 protein: CASSQGPGVYGYTF
CDR3 length: 13; clone size: few; D gene: NA; V gene: TRBV12-3/TRBV12-4; J gene: TRBJ2-1; CDR3 DNA: TGTGCCAGCAGTTTAGGGGTGGGGGATGAGCAGTTCTTC; CDR3 protein: CASSLGVGDEQFF
CDR3 length: 16; clone size: NA; D gene: TRBD2; V gene: TRBV20-1; J gene: TRBJ2-5; CDR3 DNA: TGCAGTGCTAGAGTACTAGCGGGAGCATTACAAGAGACCCAGTACTTC; CDR3 protein: CSARVLAGALQETQYF
CDR3 length: 15; clone size: NA; D gene: NA; V gene: TRBV7-2; J gene: TRBJ2-1; CDR3 DNA: TGTGCCAGCAGGTCGACTCTGTCCTCCTACAATGAGCAGTTCTTC; CDR3 protein: CASRSTLSSYNEQFF
CDR3 length: 16; clone size: few; D gene: NA; V gene: TRBV20-1; J gene: TRBJ1-4; CDR3 DNA: TGCAGTGCTAGAGATCGTAAAAGGGCGACTAATGAAAAACTGTTTTTT; CDR3 protein: CSARDRKRATNEKLFF
CDR3 length: 16; clone size: few; D gene: NA; V gene: TRBV9; J gene: TRBJ2-2; CDR3 DNA: TGTGCCAGCAGCGCTGGGGGCGGTTCTATCACCGGGGAGCTGTTTTTT; CDR3 protein: CASSAGGGSITGELFF
CDR3 length: 13; clone size: few; D gene: NA; V gene: TRBV28; J gene: TRBJ2-7; CDR3 DNA: TGTGCCAGCAGTGGGGAGTTCGGTTACGAGCAGTACTTC; CDR3 protein: CASSGEFGYEQYF
CDR3 length: 13; clone size: NA; D gene: NA; V gene: TRBV12-3/TRBV12-4; J gene: TRBJ1-1; CDR3 DNA: TGTGCCAGCACCCAGGGATTGAACACTGAAGCTTTCTTT; CDR3 protein: CASTQGLNTEAFF
CDR3 length: 17; clone size: NA; D gene: NA; V gene: TRBV12-3/TRBV12-4; J gene: TRBJ2-5; CDR3 DNA: TGTGCCAGCAATTTAGTGTCTGAACAGAGGGCACAAGAGACCCAGTACTTC; CDR3 protein: CASNLVSEQRAQETQYF
CDR3 length: 11; clone size: few; D gene: NA; V gene: TRBV20-1; J gene: TRBJ2-7; CDR3 DNA: TGCAGTGCTAGAGGATGGAACGAGCAGTACTTC; CDR3 protein: CSARGWNEQYF
CDR3 length: 12; clone size: NA; D gene: NA; V gene: TRBV12-3/TRBV12-4; J gene: TRBJ2-7; CDR3 DNA: TGTGCCAGCAGCCCTGTGGCCTACGAGCAGTACTTC; CDR3 protein: CASSPVAYEQYF
CDR3 length: 15; clone size: NA; D gene: TRBD2; V gene: TRBV5-1; J gene: TRBJ2-7; CDR3 DNA: TGCGCCAGCAGCTACGGACTAGCGGGAATCAACGAGCAGTACTTC; CDR3 protein: CASSYGLAGINEQYF
CDR3 length: 13; clone size: few; D gene: TRBD1; V gene: TRBV12-3/TRBV12-4; J gene: TRBJ1-1; CDR3 DNA: TGTGCCAGCAGTACAGGGGTTTGGACTGAAGCTTTCTTT; CDR3 protein: CASSTGVWTEAFF
CDR3 length: 14; clone size: NA; D gene: NA; V gene: TRBV5-1; J gene: TRBJ2-7; CDR3 DNA: TGCGCCAGCAGCTTGGATCCTAGTTCTCTAGAGCAGTACTTC; CDR3 protein: CASSLDPSSLEQYF
CDR3 length: 15; clone size: few; D gene: NA; V gene: TRBV5-1; J gene: TRBJ2-7; CDR3 DNA: TGCGCCAGCAGCTTGGGGCGAGACAGAGCCTACGAGCAGTACTTC; CDR3 protein: CASSLGRDRAYEQYF
CDR3 length: 15; clone size: NA; D gene: NA; V gene: TRBV6-6; J gene: TRBJ1-4; CDR3 DNA: TGTGCCAGCAGGGAAGTAACAGGGACTAATGAAAAACTGTTTTTT; CDR3 protein: CASREVTGTNEKLFF
CDR3 length: 15; clone size: NA; D gene: NA; V gene: TRBV7-2; J gene: TRBJ2-1; CDR3 DNA: TGTGCCAGCAGACGGTCTGGCGGCTCCTACAATGAGCAGTTCTTC; CDR3 protein: CASRRSGGSYNEQFF
CDR3 length: 12; clone size: NA; D gene: NA; V gene: TRBV20-1; J gene: TRBJ2-3; CDR3 DNA: TGCAGTGCTAGAGATACCCCAGATACGCAGTATTTT; CDR3 protein: CSARDTPDTQYF
CDR3 length: 16; clone size: NA; D gene: TRBD2; V gene: TRBV7-2; J gene: TRBJ2-3; CDR3 DNA: TGTGCCAGCAGCTTAGGCCCTAGCGGGACCACAGATACGCAGTATTTT; CDR3 protein: CASSLGPSGTTDTQYF
CDR3 length: 13; clone size: NA; D gene: NA; V gene: TRBV6-5; J gene: TRBJ1-4; CDR3 DNA: TGTGCCAGCATAGACACGGTCTCTGAAAAACTGTTTTTT; CDR3 protein: CASIDTVSEKLFF
CDR3 length: 15; clone size: NA; D gene: NA; V gene: TRBV29-1; J gene: TRBJ2-3; CDR3 DNA: TGCAGCGTTGTAAGGGGGAGAGGCGGCACAGATACGCAGTATTTT; CDR3 protein: CSVVRGRGGTDTQYF
CDR3 length: 15; clone size: NA; D gene: NA; V gene: TRBV27; J gene: TRBJ1-2; CDR3 DNA: TGTGCCAGCAGTCCTAGGGGGACGCTGCTCTATGGCTACACCTTC; CDR3 protein: CASSPRGTLLYGYTF